Listed here is a single T cell receptor beta chain. These data are taken from a study of blood T cell repertoires in COVID-19. Study-wide background: There were acute and convalescent COVID-19 samples, and they came from the United States, Italy and Spain. From T cells, B-cell-depleted T cells, or PBMCs came the material, which was cDNA or gDNA.

Original processing notes: The assay estimated nucleated cells by amplifying reference gene primers. The protocol was immunoSEQ multiplex PCR, while the TCRdb copy is restricted to in-frame clones and leaves out a portion. V and J calls and clone size are given by that table; D and trimming were obtained from the DNA. The data hold about 200,000 clones, with 83% observed a single time. After removal of 3 bases from V and 6 bases from J, the junction contained 1 base not matched to a gene. Germline lookup yields CDR1 SGHTS and CDR2 YDEGEE. The CDR3 totals 13 residues. This TCR derives from a woman in her 50s with acute or convalescent COVID-19. The chain recombines TRBV5-8 with TRBJ2-1; 9 nucleotides match TRBD2. The specimen was peripheral blood. The CDR3 protein is CASSSGLANEQFF. As DNA, the CDR3 is TGTGCCAGCAGCTCGGGACTAGCCAATGAGCAGTTCTTC. The variable domain in full, completed from reference TRBV5-8 and TRBJ2-1, reads EAGVTQSPTHLIKTRGQQATLRCSPISGHTSVYWYQQALGLGLQFLLWYDEGEERNRGNFPPRFSGRQFPNYSSELNVNALELEDSALYLCASSSGLANEQFFGPGTRLTVL.